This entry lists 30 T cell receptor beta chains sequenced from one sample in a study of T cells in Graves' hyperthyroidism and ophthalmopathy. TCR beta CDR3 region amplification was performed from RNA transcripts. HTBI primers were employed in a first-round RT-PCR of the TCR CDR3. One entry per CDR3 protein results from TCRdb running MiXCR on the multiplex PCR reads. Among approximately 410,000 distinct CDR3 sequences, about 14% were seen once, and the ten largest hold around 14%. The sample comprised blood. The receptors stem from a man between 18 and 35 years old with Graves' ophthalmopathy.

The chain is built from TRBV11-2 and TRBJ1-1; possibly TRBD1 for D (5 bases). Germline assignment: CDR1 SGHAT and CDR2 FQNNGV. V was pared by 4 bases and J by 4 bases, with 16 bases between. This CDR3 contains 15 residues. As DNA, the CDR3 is TGTGCCAGCAGCTACGGGGGGAGCCAGGGCACTGAAGCTTTCTTT. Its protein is CASSYGGSQGTEAFF.

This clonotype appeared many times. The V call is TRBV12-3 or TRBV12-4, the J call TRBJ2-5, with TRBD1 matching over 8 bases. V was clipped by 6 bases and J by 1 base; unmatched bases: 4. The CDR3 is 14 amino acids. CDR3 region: CASSLQGGQETQYF. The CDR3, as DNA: TGTGCCAGCAGCCTACAGGGGGGCCAAGAGACCCAGTACTTC.

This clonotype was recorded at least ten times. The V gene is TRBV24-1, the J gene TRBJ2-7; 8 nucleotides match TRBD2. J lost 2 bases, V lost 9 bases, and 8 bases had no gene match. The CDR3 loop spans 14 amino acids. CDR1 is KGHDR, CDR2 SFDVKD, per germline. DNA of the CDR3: TGTGCCACCGCCCCCGCGGGAGGTGCCTACGAGCAGTACTTC. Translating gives CATAPAGGAYEQYF.

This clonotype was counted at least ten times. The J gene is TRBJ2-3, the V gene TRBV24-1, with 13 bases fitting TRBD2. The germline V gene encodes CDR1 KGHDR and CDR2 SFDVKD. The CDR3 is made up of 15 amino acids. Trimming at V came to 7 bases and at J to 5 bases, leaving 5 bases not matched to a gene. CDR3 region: CATSGLAGVGDTQYF. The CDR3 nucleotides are TGTGCCACCAGCGGACTAGCGGGAGTTGGAGATACGCAGTATTTT.

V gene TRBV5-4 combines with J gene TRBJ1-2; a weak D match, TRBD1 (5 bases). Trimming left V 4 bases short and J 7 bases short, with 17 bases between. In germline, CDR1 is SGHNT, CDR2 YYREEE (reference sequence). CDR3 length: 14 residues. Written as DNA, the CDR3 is TGTGCCAGCAGCCGCGGGGGTCTTGGGAGTGGCTACACCTTC. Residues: CASSRGGLGSGYTF.

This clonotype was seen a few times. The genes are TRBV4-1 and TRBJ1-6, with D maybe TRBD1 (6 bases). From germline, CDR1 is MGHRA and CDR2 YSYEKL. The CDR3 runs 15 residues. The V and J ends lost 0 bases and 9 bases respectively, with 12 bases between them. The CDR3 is CASSQEDSTGSPLHF. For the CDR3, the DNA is TGCGCCAGCAGCCAAGAGGACAGTACAGGTTCACCCCTCCACTTT.

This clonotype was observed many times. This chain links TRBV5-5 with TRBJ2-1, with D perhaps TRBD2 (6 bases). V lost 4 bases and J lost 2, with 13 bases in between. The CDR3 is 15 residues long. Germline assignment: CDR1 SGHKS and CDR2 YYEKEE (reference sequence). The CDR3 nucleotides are TGTGCCAGCAGCATCTCAAGGAGGGCCTACAATGAGCAGTTCTTC. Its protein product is CASSISRRAYNEQFF.

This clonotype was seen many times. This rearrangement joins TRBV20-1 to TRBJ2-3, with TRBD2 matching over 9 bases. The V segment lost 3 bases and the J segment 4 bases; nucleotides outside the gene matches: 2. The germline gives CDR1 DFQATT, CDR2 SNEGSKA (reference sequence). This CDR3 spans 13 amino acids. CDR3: CSASAGGADTQYF. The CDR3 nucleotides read TGCAGTGCTAGTGCGGGAGGGGCAGATACGCAGTATTTT.

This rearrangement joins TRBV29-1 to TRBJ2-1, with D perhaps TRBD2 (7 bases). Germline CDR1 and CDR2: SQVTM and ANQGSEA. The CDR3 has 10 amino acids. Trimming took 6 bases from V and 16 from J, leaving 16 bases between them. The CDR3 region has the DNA TGCAGCGTGGGGGGGCTGGATCGATTCTTC. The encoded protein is CSVGGLDRFF.

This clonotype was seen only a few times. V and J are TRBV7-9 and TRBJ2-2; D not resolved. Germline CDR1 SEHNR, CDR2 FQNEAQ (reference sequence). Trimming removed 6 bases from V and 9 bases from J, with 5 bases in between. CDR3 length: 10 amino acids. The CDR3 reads CASSTRELFF. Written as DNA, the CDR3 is TGTGCCAGCAGTACGAGGGAGCTGTTTTTT.

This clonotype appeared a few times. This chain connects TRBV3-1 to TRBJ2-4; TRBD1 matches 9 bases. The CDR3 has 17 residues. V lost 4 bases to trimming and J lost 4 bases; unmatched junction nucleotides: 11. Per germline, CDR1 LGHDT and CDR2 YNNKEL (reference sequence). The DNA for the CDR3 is TGTGCCAGCAGCCCAGTACTGATGACAGGGGGGAAAAACATTCAGTACTTC. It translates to CASSPVLMTGGKNIQYF.

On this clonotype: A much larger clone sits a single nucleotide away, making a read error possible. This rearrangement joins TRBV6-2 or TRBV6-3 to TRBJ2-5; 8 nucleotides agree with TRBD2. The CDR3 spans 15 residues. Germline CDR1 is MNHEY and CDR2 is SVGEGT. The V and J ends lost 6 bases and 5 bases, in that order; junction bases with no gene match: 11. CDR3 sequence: CASRPVGGEAETQYF. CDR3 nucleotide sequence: TGTGCCAGCAGACCTGTCGGGGGGGAGGCGGAGACCCAGTACTTC.

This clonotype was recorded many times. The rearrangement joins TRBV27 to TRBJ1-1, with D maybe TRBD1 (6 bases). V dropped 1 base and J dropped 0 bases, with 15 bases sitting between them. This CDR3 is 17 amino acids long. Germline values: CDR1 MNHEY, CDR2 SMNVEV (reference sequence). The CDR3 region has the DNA TGTGCCAGCAGTTTATGGGCAGGGGCTGGGGTGAACACTGAAGCTTTCTTT. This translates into CASSLWAGAGVNTEAFF.

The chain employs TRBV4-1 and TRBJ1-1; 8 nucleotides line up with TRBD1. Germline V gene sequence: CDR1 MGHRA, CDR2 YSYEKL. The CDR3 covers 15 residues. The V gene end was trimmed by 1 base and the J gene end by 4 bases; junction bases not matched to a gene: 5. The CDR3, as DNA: TGCGCCAGCAGCCAAGCGACGACAGGGGTCACTGAAGCTTTCTTT. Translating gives CASSQATTGVTEAFF.

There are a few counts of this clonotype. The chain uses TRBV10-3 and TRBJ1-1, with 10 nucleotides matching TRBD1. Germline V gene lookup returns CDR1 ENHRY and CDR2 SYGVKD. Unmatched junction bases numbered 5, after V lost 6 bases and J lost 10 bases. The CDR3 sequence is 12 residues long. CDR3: CAIRGQGQGAFF. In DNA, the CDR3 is TGTGCCATCAGGGGACAGGGGCAGGGAGCTTTCTTT.

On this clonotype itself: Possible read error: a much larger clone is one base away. CDR3 sequence (DNA): TGTGCCAGCAGTAAAACGGGACCGTACCAAGAGACCCAGTACTTC. This translates into CASSKTGPYQETQYF. The genes are TRBV2 and TRBJ2-5; D may correspond to TRBD1 or TRBD2 (5 bases each). Germline V gene lookup returns CDR1 SNHLY and CDR2 FYNNEI. Trimming took off 5 bases at V and 0 bases at J, with 13 bases between the two ends. This CDR3 spans 15 amino acids.

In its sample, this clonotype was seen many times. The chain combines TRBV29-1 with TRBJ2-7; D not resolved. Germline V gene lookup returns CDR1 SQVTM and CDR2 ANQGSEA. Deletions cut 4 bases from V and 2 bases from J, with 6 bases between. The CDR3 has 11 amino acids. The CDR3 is CSVGTPYEQYF. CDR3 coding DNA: TGCAGCGTTGGTACGCCCTACGAGCAGTACTTC.

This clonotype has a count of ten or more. The chain's CDR3 is CASRTSLRAAWTDTQYF. The CDR3 coding sequence is TGTGCCAGCAGAACATCGCTCAGGGCGGCTTGGACAGATACGCAGTATTTT. The chain has TRBV11-2 and TRBJ2-3; possibly TRBD1 for D (5 bases). Germline-derived CDR1 and CDR2 are SGHAT and FQNNGV. V gave up 6 bases and J gave up 3 bases, with 22 bases separating them. The CDR3 is 17 residues long.

The CDR3 protein is CASSAQGASTDTQYF. CDR3 DNA: TGTGCCAGCAGTGCCCAGGGGGCTAGCACAGATACGCAGTATTTT. The chain is built from TRBV6-4 and TRBJ2-3; TRBD1 matches at 8 bases. After removal of 4 bases from V and 0 bases from J, the junction contained 3 bases not matched to a gene. The CDR3 covers 15 residues. Germline V gene lookup returns CDR1 MRHNA and CDR2 SNTAGT.

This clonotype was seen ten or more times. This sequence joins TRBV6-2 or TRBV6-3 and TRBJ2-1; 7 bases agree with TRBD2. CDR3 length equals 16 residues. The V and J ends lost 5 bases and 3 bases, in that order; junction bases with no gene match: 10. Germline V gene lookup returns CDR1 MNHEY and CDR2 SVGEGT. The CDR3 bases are TGTGCCAGCAGTCCTTTGAAGGGAGGGGACTACAATGAGCAGTTCTTC. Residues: CASSPLKGGDYNEQFF.

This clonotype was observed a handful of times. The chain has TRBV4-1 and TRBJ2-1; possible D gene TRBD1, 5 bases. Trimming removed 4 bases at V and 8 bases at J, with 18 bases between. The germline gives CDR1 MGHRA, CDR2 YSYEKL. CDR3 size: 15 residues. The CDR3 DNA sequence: TGCGCCAGCAGCCGGGGCGGTAGGGGTGGAGATGAGCAGTTCTTC. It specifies CASSRGGRGGDEQFF.

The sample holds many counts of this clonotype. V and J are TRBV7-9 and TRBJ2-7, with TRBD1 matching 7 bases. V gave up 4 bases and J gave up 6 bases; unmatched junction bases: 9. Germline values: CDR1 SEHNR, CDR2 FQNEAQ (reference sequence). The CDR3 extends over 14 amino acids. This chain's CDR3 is CASSSTGTVGEQYF. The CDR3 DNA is TGTGCCAGCAGCTCGACCGGGACAGTAGGCGAGCAGTACTTC.

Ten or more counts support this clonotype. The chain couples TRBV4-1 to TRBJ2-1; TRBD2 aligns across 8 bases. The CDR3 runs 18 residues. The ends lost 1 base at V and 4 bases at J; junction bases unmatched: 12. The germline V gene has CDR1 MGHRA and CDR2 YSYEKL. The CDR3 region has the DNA TGCGCCAGCAGCCAAGTTGGGCTGGGTAGCGGGGTATACAATGAGCAGTTCTTC. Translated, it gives CASSQVGLGSGVYNEQFF.

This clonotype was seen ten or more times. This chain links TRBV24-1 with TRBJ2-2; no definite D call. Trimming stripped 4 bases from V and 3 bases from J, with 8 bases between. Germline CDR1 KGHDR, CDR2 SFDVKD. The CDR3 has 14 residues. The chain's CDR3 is CATSDSLHTGELFF. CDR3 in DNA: TGTGCCACCAGTGACAGTCTCCACACCGGGGAGCTGTTTTTT.

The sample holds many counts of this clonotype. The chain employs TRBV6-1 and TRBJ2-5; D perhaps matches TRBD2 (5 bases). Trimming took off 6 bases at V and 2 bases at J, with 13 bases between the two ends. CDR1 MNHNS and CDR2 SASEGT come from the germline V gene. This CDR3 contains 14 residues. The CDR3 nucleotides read TGTGCCAGCAGCGATTCCGGGAAACAAGAGACCCAGTACTTC. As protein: CASSDSGKQETQYF.

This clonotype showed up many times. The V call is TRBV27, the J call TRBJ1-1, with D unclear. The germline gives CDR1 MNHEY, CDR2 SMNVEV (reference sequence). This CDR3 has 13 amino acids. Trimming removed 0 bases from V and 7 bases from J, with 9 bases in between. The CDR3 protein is CASSLSPLNEAFF. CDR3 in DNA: TGTGCCAGCAGTTTATCCCCCCTCAATGAAGCTTTCTTT.

CDR3 loop: CASSVGVEQGETQYF. CDR3 DNA: TGTGCCAGCAGCGTAGGTGTGGAACAGGGAGAGACCCAGTACTTC. The chain employs TRBV9 and TRBJ2-5; TRBD1 is a possible D gene (6 bases). This CDR3 has 15 residues. Trimming took off 0 bases at V and 4 bases at J, with 13 bases between the two ends. Looked up from germline, CDR1 is SGDLS and CDR2 is YYNGEE.

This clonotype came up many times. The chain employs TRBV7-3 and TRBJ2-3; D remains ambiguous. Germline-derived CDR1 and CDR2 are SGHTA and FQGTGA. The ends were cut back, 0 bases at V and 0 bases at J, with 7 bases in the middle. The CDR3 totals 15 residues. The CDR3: CASSLTGSSTDTQYF. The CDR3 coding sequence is TGTGCCAGCAGCTTAACGGGCTCTAGCACAGATACGCAGTATTTT.

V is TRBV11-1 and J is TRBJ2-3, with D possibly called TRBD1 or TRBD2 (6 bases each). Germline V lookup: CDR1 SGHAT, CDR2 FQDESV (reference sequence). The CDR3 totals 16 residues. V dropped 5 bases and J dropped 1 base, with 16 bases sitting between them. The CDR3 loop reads CASSKRRGAGTDTQYF. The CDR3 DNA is TGTGCCAGCAGCAAAAGAAGGGGGGCGGGCACAGATACGCAGTATTTT.

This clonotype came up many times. The CDR3 DNA sequence: TGTGCCAGCAGCTTAAATCGGGACTCTGCCTTAGAGACCCAGTACTTC. Translated, it gives CASSLNRDSALETQYF. V is TRBV7-8 and J is TRBJ2-5, with D perhaps TRBD2 (6 bases). The CDR3 consists of 16 residues. Trimming left V 2 bases short and J 4 bases short, with 17 bases between. Per germline, CDR1 SGHVS and CDR2 FQNEAQ.